Detailed here is one T cell receptor (beta chain). The data were produced by immunoSEQ multiplex PCR, yet TCRdb's version contains in-frame clones alone and is incomplete. Here the sample spans about 20,000 clones, around 79% being singletons. The record originates from a study of OX40 agonist ivuxolimab in advanced cancers. About the research overall: The drug used for patients, ivuxolimab, was an agonistic anti-OX40 (CD134) antibody. Allowance was made for prior anti-PD-1, anti-PD-L1 or anti-CTLA-4 therapy, and roughly 40% had some.

V was trimmed by 7 bases and J by 4 bases, leaving 14 bases between them. Germline CDR1 and CDR2: MGHDK and SYGVNS. The CDR3 sequence is 15 residues long. This TCR derives from an adult with an advanced solid tumor such as melanoma, head and neck, liver or kidney cancer. The chain has TRBV25-1 and TRBJ1-6; D uncertain. The sample here was CD4+ or CD8+ T cells sorted from blood, taken in a trial of the OX40 agonist ivuxolimab. DNA of the CDR3: TGTGCCAGCACCGACGGCCACCTATATAATTCACCCCTCCACTTT. Its protein product is CASTDGHLYNSPLHF.